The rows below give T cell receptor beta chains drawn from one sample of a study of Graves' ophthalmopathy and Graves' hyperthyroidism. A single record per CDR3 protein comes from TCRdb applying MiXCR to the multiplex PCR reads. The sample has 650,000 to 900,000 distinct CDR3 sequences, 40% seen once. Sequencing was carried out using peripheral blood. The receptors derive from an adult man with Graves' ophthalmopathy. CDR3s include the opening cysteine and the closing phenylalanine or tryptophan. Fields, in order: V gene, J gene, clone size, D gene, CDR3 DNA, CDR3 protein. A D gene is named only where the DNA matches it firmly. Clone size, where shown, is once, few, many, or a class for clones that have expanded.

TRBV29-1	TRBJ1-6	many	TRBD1	TGCAGCGCCGGACAGGGTTCCTATAATTCACCCCTCCACTTT	CSAGQGSYNSPLHF
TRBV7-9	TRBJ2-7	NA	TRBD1	TGTGCCAGCAGCTTACAGGGGGCACCGTACTTC	CASSLQGAPYF
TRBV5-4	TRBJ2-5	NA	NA	TGTGCCAGCAGCTTACCGACGGACCAAGAGACCCAGTACTTC	CASSLPTDQETQYF
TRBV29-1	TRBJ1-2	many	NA	TGCAGCGTTGAGGGTGTTAGGTATGGCTACACCTTC	CSVEGVRYGYTF
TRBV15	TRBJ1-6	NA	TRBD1	TGTGCCACCAGCGCACGGACAGGGGGCAGGTCACCCCTCCACTTT	CATSARTGGRSPLHF
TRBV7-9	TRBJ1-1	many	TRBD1	TGTGCCAGCACCGGGTCTAGGACAGGGTTCTCCGAAGCTTTCTTT	CASTGSRTGFSEAFF
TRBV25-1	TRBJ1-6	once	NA	TGTGCCAGCAGTGAATCACTGGAACGGGATAATTCACCCCTCCACTTT	CASSESLERDNSPLHF
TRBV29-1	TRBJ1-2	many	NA	TGCAGCGTTGAAGATCTTACGGGGCGGGGGGCTGCATATGGCTACACCTTC	CSVEDLTGRGAAYGYTF
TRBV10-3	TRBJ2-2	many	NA	TGTGCCATCACCGGACAGGGGGGGACTAGCGGAGGTACCGGGGAGCTGTTTTTT	CAITGQGGTSGGTGELFF
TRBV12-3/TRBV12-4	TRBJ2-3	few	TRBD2	TGTGCCAGCAGTAGAGCGGGGGACACAGATACGCAGTATTTT	CASSRAGDTDTQYF
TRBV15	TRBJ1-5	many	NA	TGTGCCACCAGCACTGGTTGGGGGGAGCAGCCCCAGCATTTT	CATSTGWGEQPQHF
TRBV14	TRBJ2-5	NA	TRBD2	TGTGCCAGCAGCCATCACTCTAGCGGGGGGGCCCAAGAGACCCAGTACTTC	CASSHHSSGGAQETQYF
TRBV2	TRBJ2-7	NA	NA	TGTGCCAGCAGTGAAGAGAGCAGGAAGCAGTACTTC	CASSEESRKQYF
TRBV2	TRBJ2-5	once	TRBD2	TGTGCCAGCAGCCCGAGGACTAGCGGGGGAGCCGAGGCCCAGTACTTC	CASSPRTSGGAEAQYF
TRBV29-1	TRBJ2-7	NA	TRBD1	TGCAGCGTGCTGGACAGGGGGACCTACGAGCAGTACTTC	CSVLDRGTYEQYF
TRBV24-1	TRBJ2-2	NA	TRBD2	TGTGCCACCAGTGATTTACTAGCGGGAGTGGGTTCGGACACCGGGGAGCTGTTTTTT	CATSDLLAGVGSDTGELFF
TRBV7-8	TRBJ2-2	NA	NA	TGTGCCAGCAGCTTAGTTCCAGCGGCTAACACCGGGGAGCTGTTTTTT	CASSLVPAANTGELFF
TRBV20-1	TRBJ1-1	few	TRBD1	TGCAGTGCACCCGGGACAGGGTATTTCGTGAACACTGAAGCTTTCTTT	CSAPGTGYFVNTEAFF
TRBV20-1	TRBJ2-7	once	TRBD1	TGCAGTGCTAGAGAAGGGGGCACAACGTACTTGCGTGAGGAAGGGCAGTACTTC	CSAREGGTTYLREEGQYF
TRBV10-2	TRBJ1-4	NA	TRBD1	TGCGCCAGCAGTGCCACGACAGGGGCTGAAAAACTGTTTTTT	CASSATTGAEKLFF
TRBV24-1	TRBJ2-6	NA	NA	TGTGCCACCAGTGATCGACCGGGCGTATCTGGGGCCAACGTCCTGACTTTC	CATSDRPGVSGANVLTF
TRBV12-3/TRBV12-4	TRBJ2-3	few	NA	TGTGCCAGCAGCCCAAACGGGAGAGGGACAGATACGCAGTATTTT	CASSPNGRGTDTQYF
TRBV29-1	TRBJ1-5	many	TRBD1	TGCAGCACGGAGACAGGGAATCAGCCCCAGCATTTT	CSTETGNQPQHF
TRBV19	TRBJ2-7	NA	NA	TGTGCCAGTAGTATCCTTGGGAGGTACAATGAGCAGTACTTC	CASSILGRYNEQYF
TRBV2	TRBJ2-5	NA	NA	TGTGCCAGGAGTCGAGGGGCGGGAGAGACCCAGTACTTC	CARSRGAGETQYF
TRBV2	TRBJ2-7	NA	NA	TGTACCAGCAGAGAAAGGGAGTACGAGCAGTACTTC	CTSREREYEQYF
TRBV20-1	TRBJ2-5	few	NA	TGCAGTGCTAGAGATTGGATCGGGCGAGAGACCCAGTACTTC	CSARDWIGRETQYF
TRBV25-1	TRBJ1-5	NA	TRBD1	TGTGCCAGCAGTCTCTGGGCCGGGACAGTCAATCAGCCCCAGCATTTT	CASSLWAGTVNQPQHF
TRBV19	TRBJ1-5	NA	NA	TGTGCCAGTAGTGCCCTTTACCGACAGGCATACAATCAGCCCCAGCATTTT	CASSALYRQAYNQPQHF
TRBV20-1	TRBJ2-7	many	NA	TGCAGTGCTAGTCAAGTGGTCCTTGCCTACGAGCAGTACTTC	CSASQVVLAYEQYF
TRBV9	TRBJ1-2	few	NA	TGTGCCAGCAGCGTTGTACCAGGGTCACCAAAACCGGGACCTGGCTACACCTTC	CASSVVPGSPKPGPGYTF
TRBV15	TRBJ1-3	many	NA	TGTGCCACCAGCAGAGATGGGCCAGCCTCTGGAAACACCATATATTTT	CATSRDGPASGNTIYF
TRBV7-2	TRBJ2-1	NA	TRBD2	TGTGCCAGCAGCCCGACGGGACTAGCGGGGTCCGCCAGCTCCTACAATGAGCAGTTCTTC	CASSPTGLAGSASSYNEQFF
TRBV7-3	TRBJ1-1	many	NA	TGTGCCAGCAGCCCCTTTAGCACGGGTGAAGCTTTCTTT	CASSPFSTGEAFF
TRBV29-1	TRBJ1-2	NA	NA	TGCAGTGCCAGCAGCTTCGGCCGAGAGGGCTACACCTTC	CSASSFGREGYTF
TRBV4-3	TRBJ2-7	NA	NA	TGCGCCAGCAGCCGTAGGACCTTTCCCGTCGAGCAGTACTTC	CASSRRTFPVEQYF
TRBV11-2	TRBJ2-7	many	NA	TGTGCCAGCAGCTCCACAGGGAACTACGAGCAGTACTTC	CASSSTGNYEQYF
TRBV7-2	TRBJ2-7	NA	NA	TGTGCCAGCAGCTCGTTACGGGGGGCAGGGGAGCAGTACTTC	CASSSLRGAGEQYF
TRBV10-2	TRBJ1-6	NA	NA	TGCGCCAGCGGTCGACAGGTCCTGGGTTCACCCCTCCACTTT	CASGRQVLGSPLHF
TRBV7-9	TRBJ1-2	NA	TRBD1	TGTGCCAGCAGCCAAGATGGACAGGGGGCGCTGGGCTATGGCTACACCTTC	CASSQDGQGALGYGYTF
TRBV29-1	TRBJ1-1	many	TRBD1	TGCAGCGCCGAGGGGGGACAGGGGGCTGAAGCTTTCTTT	CSAEGGQGAEAFF
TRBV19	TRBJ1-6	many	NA	TGTGCCAGTAAGGTAGAGGGGCTGAATTCACCCCTCCACTTT	CASKVEGLNSPLHF